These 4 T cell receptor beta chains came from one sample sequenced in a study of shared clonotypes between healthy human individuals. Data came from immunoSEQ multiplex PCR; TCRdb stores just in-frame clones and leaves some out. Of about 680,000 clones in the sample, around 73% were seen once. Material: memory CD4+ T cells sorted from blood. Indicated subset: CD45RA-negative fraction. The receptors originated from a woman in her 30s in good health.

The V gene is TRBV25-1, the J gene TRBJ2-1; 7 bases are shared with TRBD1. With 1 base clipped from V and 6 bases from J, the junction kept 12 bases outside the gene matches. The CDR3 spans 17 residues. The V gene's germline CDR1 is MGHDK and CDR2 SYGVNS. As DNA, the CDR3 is TGTGCCAGCAGTGAATGGATTTCGAGACAGGGAAGCAATGAGCAGTTCTTC. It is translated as CASSEWISRQGSNEQFF.

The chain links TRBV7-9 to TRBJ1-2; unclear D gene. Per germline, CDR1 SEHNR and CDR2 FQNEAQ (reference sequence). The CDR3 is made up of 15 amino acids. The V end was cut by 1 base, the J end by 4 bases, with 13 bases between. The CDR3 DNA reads TGTGCCAGCAGCTTAGAGGCAGCCTCAGTCTATGGCTACACCTTC. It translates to CASSLEAASVYGYTF.

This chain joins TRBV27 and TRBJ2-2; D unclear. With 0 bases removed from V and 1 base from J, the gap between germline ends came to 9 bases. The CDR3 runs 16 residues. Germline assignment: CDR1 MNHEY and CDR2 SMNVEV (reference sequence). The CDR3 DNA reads TGTGCCAGCAGTTTATCAGGCAGACTGAACACCGGGGAGCTGTTTTTT. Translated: CASSLSGRLNTGELFF.

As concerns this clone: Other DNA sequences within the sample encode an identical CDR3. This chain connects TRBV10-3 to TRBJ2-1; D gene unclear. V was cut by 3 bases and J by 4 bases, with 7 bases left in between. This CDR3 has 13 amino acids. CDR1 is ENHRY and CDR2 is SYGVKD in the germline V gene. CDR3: CAISDLGYNEQFF. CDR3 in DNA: TGTGCCATCAGTGATCTGGGTTACAATGAGCAGTTCTTC.